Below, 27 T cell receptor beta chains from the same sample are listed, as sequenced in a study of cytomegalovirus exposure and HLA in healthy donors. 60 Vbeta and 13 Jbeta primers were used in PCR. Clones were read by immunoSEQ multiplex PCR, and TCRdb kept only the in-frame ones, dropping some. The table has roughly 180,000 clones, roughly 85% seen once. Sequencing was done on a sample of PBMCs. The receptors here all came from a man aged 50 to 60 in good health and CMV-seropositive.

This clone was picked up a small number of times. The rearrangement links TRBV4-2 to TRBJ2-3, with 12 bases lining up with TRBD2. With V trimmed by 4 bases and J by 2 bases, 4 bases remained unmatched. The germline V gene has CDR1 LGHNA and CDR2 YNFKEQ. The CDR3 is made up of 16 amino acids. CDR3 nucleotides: TGTGCCAGCAGCCCGAGACTAGCGGGGGACACAGATACGCAGTATTTT. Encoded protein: CASSPRLAGDTDTQYF.

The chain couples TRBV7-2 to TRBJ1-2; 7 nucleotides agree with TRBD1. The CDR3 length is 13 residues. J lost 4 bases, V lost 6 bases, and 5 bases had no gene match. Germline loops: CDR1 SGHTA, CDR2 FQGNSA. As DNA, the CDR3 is TGTGCCAGCAGTCCCGGGACAGCCTATGGCTACACCTTC. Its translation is CASSPGTAYGYTF.

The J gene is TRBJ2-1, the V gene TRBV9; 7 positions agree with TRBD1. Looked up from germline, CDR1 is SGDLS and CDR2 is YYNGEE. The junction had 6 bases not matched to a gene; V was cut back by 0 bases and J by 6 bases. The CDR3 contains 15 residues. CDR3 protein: CASSVAGQAVNEQFF. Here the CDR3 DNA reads TGTGCCAGCAGCGTAGCCGGACAGGCCGTCAATGAGCAGTTCTTC.

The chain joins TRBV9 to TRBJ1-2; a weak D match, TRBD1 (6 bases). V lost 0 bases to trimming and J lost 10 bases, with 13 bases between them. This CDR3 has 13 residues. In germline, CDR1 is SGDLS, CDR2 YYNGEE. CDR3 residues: CASSVAHRADYTF. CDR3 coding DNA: TGTGCCAGCAGCGTAGCCCACAGGGCGGACTACACCTTC.

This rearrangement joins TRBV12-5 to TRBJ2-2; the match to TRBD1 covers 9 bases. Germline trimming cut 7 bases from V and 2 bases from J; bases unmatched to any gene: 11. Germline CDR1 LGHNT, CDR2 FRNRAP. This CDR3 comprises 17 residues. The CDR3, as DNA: TGTGCTAGTGCTCTCCGGGGGACAGGGACAAACACCGGGGAGCTGTTTTTT. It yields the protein CASALRGTGTNTGELFF.

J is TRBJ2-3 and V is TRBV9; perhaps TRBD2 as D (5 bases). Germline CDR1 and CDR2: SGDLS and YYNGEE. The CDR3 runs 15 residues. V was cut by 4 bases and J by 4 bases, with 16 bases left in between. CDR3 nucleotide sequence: TGTGCCAGCAGCTCACTGCTGAGCGGAGCAGATACGCAGTATTTT. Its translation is CASSSLLSGADTQYF.

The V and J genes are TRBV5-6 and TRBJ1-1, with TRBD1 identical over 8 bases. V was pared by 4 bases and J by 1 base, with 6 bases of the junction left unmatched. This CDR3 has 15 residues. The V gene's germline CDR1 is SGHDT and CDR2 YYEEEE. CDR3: CASSIRDRKNTEAFF. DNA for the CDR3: TGTGCCAGCAGCATCCGGGACAGGAAGAACACTGAAGCTTTCTTT.

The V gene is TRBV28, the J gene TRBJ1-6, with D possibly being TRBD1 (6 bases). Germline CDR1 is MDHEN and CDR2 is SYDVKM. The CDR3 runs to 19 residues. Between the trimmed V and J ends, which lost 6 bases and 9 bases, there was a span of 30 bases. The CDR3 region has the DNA TGTGCCAGCAGACCCGGCCGCCGGACCAGGGGCGGATTGGGTTCACCCCTCCACTTT. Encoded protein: CASRPGRRTRGGLGSPLHF.

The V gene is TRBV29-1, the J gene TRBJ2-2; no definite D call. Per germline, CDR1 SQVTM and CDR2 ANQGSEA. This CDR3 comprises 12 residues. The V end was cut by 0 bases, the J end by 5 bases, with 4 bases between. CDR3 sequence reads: CSVEDHTGELFF. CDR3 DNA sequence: TGCAGCGTTGAAGATCATACCGGGGAGCTGTTTTTT.

The CDR3: CSVAGQGYTDTQYF. Written as DNA, the CDR3 is TGCAGCGTGGCGGGACAGGGCTACACAGATACGCAGTATTTT. J is TRBJ2-3 and V is TRBV29-1, with TRBD1 matching over 9 bases. With V trimmed by 6 bases and J by 2 bases, 6 bases remained unmatched. The V gene's germline CDR1 is SQVTM and CDR2 ANQGSEA. The CDR3 consists of 14 residues.

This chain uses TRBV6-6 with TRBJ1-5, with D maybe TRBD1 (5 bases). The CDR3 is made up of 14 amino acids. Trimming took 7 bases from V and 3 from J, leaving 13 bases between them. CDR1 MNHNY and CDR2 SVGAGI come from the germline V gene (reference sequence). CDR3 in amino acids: CASIGQGYNQPQHF. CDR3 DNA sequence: TGTGCCAGCATCGGGCAGGGATACAATCAGCCCCAGCATTTT.

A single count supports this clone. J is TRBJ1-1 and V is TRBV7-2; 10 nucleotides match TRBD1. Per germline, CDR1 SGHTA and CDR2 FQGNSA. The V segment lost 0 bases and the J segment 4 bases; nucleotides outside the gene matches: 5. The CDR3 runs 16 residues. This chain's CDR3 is CASSLARQGAVTEAFF. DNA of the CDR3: TGTGCCAGCAGCTTAGCCCGACAGGGGGCGGTCACTGAAGCTTTCTTT.

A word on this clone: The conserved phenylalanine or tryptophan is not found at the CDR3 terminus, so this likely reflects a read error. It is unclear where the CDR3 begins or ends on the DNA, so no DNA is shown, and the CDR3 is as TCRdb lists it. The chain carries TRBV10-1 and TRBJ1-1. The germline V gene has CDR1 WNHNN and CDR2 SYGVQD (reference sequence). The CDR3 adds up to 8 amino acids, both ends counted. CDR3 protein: CANYGKSN.

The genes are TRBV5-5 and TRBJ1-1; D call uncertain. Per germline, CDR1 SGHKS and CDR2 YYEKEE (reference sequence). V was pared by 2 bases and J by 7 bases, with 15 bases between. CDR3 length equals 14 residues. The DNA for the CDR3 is TGTGCCAGCAGCTTATTTTCTATGCTGAGTGAAGCTTTCTTT. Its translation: CASSLFSMLSEAFF.

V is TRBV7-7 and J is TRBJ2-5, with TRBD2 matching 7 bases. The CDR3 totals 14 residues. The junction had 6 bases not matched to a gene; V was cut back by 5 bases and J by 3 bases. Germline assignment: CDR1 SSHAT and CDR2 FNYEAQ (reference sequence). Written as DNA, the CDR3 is TGTGCCAGCAGCCCCACTGGGGGGGAAGAGACCCAGTACTTC. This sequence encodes CASSPTGGEETQYF.

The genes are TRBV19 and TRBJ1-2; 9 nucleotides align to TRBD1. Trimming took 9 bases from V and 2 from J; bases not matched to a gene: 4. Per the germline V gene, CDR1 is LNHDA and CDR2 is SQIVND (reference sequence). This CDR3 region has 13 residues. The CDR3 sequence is CASSDRGNYGYTF. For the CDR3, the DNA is TGTGCCAGCTCGGACAGGGGAAACTATGGCTACACCTTC.

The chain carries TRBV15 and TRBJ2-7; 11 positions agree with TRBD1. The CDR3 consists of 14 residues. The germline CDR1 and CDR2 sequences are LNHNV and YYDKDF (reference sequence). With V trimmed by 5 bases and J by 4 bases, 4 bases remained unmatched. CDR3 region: CATSPGQGVYEQYF. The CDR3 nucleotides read TGTGCCACCAGCCCGGGACAGGGGGTATACGAGCAGTACTTC.

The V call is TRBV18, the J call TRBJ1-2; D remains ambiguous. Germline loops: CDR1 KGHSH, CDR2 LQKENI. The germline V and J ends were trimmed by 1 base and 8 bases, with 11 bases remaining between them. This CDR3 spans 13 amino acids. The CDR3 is CASSPREGRGYTF. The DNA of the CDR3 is TGTGCCAGCTCACCACGAGAGGGTCGGGGCTACACCTTC.

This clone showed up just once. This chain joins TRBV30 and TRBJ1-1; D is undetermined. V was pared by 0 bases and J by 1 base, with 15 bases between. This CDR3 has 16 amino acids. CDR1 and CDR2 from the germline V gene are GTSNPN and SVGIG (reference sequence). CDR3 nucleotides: TGTGCCTGGAGTGTACAGTCCCGTGTGGCGAACACTGAAGCTTTCTTT. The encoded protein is CAWSVQSRVANTEAFF.

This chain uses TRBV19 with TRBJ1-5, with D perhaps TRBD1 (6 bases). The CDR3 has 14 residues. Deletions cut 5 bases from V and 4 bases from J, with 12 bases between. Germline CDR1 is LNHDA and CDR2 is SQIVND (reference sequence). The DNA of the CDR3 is TGTGCCAGTAGTCGCGGGGGGGCAAATCAGCCCCAGCATTTT. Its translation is CASSRGGANQPQHF.

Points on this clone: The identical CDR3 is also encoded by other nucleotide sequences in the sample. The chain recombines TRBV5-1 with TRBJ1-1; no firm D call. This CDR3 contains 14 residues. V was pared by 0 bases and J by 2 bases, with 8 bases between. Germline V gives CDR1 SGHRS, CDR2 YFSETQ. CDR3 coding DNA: TGCGCCAGCAGCTTGGTTGGCGGTAACACTGAAGCTTTCTTT. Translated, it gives CASSLVGGNTEAFF.

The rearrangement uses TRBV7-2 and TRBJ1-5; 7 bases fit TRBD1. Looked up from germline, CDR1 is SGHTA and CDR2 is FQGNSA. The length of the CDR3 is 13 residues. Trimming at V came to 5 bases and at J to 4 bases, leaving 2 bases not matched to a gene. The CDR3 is CASSRDSNQPQHF. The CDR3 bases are TGTGCCAGCAGCAGGGACAGTAATCAGCCCCAGCATTTT.

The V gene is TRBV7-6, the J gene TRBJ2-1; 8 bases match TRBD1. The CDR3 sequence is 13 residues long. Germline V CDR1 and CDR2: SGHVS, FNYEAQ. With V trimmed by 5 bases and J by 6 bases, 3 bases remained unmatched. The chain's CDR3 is CASSPGQANEQFF. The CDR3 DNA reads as TGTGCCAGCAGCCCGGGACAGGCCAATGAGCAGTTCTTC.

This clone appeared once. As DNA, the CDR3 is TGTGCCAGCAGCTTAGAAGGGGTTAGTGAGCAGTTCTTC. It yields the protein CASSLEGVSEQFF. This rearrangement joins TRBV7-8 to TRBJ2-1; D is possibly TRBD1 (5 bases). CDR1 is SGHVS, CDR2 FQNEAQ, per germline. The length of the CDR3 is 13 residues. Trimming shortened V by 1 base and J by 9 bases, and 10 bases separated the two germline ends.

The CDR3 sequence is CASSSGQPGNTIYF. The CDR3 coding sequence is TGTGCCAGCAGCTCGGGACAGCCCGGAAACACCATATATTTT. The chain is built from TRBV7-2 and TRBJ1-3, with TRBD1 identical over 7 bases. In germline, CDR1 is SGHTA, CDR2 FQGNSA. The CDR3 has 14 residues. V lost 4 bases, J lost 4 bases, and 4 bases stayed unmatched.

In nucleotides, the CDR3 is TGTGCCAGCACCCTCGAGGGCGCGGAGAACACTGAAGCTTTCTTT. It codes for CASTLEGAENTEAFF. The gene calls are TRBV28 and TRBJ1-1, with unresolved D. Trimming shortened V by 7 bases and J by 1 base, and 16 bases separated the two germline ends. The CDR3 runs 15 residues. Germline V lookup: CDR1 MDHEN, CDR2 SYDVKM.

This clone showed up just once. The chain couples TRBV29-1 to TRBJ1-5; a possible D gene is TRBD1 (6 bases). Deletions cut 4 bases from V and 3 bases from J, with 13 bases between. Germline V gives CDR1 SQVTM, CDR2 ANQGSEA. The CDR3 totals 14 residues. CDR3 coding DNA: TGCAGCGTTGTAGCAGGGGATCCCAATCAGCCCCAGCATTTT. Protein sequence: CSVVAGDPNQPQHF.